This section outlines one TCR beta chain sequence together with its context. This record belongs to a study of cytomegalovirus exposure and HLA in healthy donors. V was pared by 4 bases and J by 6 bases, with 25 bases between. The CDR3 consists of 17 residues. The PCR was carried out with 60 Vbeta primers and 13 Jbeta primers. The assay was immunoSEQ multiplex PCR, and TCRdb's table has in-frame clones only and misses some. The table records 150,000 to 200,000 clones, about 79% of them present only once. Sequences were obtained from PBMCs. The sequence was collected from a female donor in good health and CMV-seronegative. This sequence joins TRBV23-1 and TRBJ2-7; D might be TRBD1 (6 bases). TRBV23-1 is reported as an ORF; its role is uncertain. CDR3 sequence (DNA): TGCGCCAGCAGTCCTCGACAGGAAGCGTACTATTTCGCCGAGCAGTACTTC. It translates to CASSPRQEAYYFAEQYF.